These 5 T cell receptor beta chains were all obtained from the same sample, sequenced in a study of T cell changes during pregnancy in multiple sclerosis. Assay used: immunoSEQ multiplex PCR; TCRdb lists only in-frame clones, some missing. In the table there are 65,000 to 95,000 clones, about 93% of which are singletons. The input for sequencing was peripheral blood, taken in the second trimester of pregnancy. The receptors come from a female donor in good health, enrolled as a control in a pregnancy study.

CDR3 nucleotides: TGTGCCAGCAGTTGGGGTGAGGGTAACACTGAAGCTTTCTTT. Protein sequence: CASSWGEGNTEAFF. The V call is TRBV27, the J call TRBJ1-1; D unclear. Trimming cost V 4 bases and J 2 bases, with 11 bases left between them. CDR1 and CDR2 (germline): MNHEY, SMNVEV (reference sequence). This CDR3 region has 14 residues.

The chain links TRBV6-1 to TRBJ2-2; 13 positions agree with TRBD2. The CDR3 is 16 residues long. CDR1 and CDR2 from the germline V gene are MNHNS and SASEGT. V lost 4 bases, J lost 6 bases, and 5 bases stayed unmatched. The CDR3 DNA sequence: TGTGCCAGCAGTGCCACTAGCGGGGGGGGATCCGGGGAGCTGTTTTTT. Amino acid sequence: CASSATSGGGSGELFF.

This clone was seen a single time. This rearrangement joins TRBV5-4 to TRBJ1-1, with 8 bases fitting TRBD1. CDR1 is SGHNT, CDR2 YYREEE, per germline (reference sequence). The CDR3 spans 17 residues. V trimming: 5 bases; J trimming: 1 base; junction bases outside the gene matches: 13. The CDR3 loop is CASRPRGPLEENTEAFF. The CDR3 DNA reads as TGTGCCAGCAGACCCAGGGGGCCCCTCGAAGAGAACACTGAAGCTTTCTTT. The full variable domain, completed using reference TRBV5-4 and TRBJ1-1, is ETGVTQSPTHLIKTRGQQVTLRCSSQSGHNTVSWYQQALGQGPQFIFQYYREEENGRGNFPPRFSGLQFPNYSSELNVNALELDDSALYLCASRPRGPLEENTEAFFGQGTRLTVV.

J is TRBJ2-6 and V is TRBV7-9; TRBD1 might be the D (5 bases). V was shortened by 1 base and J by 3 bases, with 13 bases between the two germline ends. CDR3 size: 17 residues. Germline loops: CDR1 SEHNR, CDR2 FQNEAQ (reference sequence). As DNA, the CDR3 is TGTGCCAGCAGCTTAGGGGGAAGGGGATATGGGGCCAACGTCCTGACTTTC. Amino acids: CASSLGGRGYGANVLTF.

V usage is TRBV11-1 and J usage is TRBJ1-2; no reliable D call. CDR3 size: 17 residues. V lost 5 bases, J lost 4 bases, and 23 bases lay in between. Germline CDR1 SGHAT, CDR2 FQDESV (reference sequence). CDR3 sequence reads: CASSRSAEITDGYGYTF. CDR3 nucleotide sequence: TGTGCCAGCAGCCGAAGCGCGGAGATAACCGACGGCTATGGCTACACCTTC.